This TCR beta chain was sequenced in a study of shared clonotypes between healthy human individuals. About this clone itself: Its antigen is currently unknown.

Regarding the study as a whole: Relative to their counterparts shared across all four donors, non-shared clonotypes exhibited diminished generation probabilities. Naive subsets usually exceeded memory subsets in estimated richness.

Per germline, CDR1 SGHTA and CDR2 FQGNSA. V was cut by 0 bases and J by 11 bases, with 14 bases left in between. CDR3 length: 14 amino acids. Here immunoSEQ multiplex PCR was the method, and the copy in TCRdb shows in-frame clones only, minus some. The data hold roughly 1,500,000 clones, with approximately 98% observed a single time. Specimen: naive CD4+ T cells sorted from blood. Subset: CD45RA+ positively selected. The clonotype comes from a man younger than 40 in good health. The chain uses TRBV7-2 and TRBJ2-4; possibly TRBD2 for D (5 bases). The DNA of the CDR3 is TGTGCCAGCAGCTTAGCGATTGCGGGTTTCGTTCAGTACTTC. This gives the protein CASSLAIAGFVQYF.